The present T cell receptor beta chain was sequenced within a study of blood T cell repertoires in COVID-19. About the study: Sites in the United States, Italy and Spain provided acute and convalescent COVID-19 samples. The analysed material was cDNA or gDNA that came from T cells, B-cell-depleted T cells, or PBMCs.

The CDR3 is 13 residues long. The germline V and J ends were trimmed by 5 bases and 2 bases, with 11 bases remaining between them. CDR1 and CDR2 from the germline V gene are SGHKS and YYEKEE (reference sequence). Under the authors' procedure: It was from reference gene primer amplification that nucleated cell counts were estimated. Clones were sequenced by immunoSEQ multiplex PCR, and TCRdb holds only the in-frame ones, with some missing. V and J calls and clone size are those listed in that table; D and trimming were worked out from the DNA. The sample shows about 240,000 clones, around 90% of them seen only once.

Sequencing was performed on peripheral blood. This sequence joins TRBV5-5 and TRBJ2-7; D perhaps matches TRBD1 (5 bases). The clonotype originates from a man aged 60 to 69 who had recovered from COVID-19. CDR3 amino acids: CASSWTSTYEQYF. The CDR3, as DNA: TGTGCCAGCAGTTGGACATCTACCTACGAGCAGTACTTC.